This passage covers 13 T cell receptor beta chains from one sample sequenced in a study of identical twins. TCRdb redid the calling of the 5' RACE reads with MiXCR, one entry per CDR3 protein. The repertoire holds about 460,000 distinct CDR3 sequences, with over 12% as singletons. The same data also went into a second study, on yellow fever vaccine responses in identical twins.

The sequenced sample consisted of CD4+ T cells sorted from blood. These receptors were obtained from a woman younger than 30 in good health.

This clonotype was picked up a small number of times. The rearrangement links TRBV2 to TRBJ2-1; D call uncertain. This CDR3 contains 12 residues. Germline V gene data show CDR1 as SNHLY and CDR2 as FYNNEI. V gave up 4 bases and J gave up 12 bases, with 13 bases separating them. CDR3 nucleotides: TGTGCCAGCAGTGTGCCCCCTAGTCCGCAGTTCTTC. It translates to CASSVPPSPQFF.

The CDR3, as DNA: TGCAGTGCTAGAGATCAGGGGCGGTTTAACTATGGCTACACCTTC. The encoded protein is CSARDQGRFNYGYTF. The J gene is TRBJ1-2, the V gene TRBV20-1; weak D call: TRBD1 (6 bases). The V gene's germline CDR1 is DFQATT and CDR2 SNEGSKA (reference sequence). Trimming shortened V by 0 bases and J by 1 base, and 12 bases separated the two germline ends. The CDR3 totals 15 residues.

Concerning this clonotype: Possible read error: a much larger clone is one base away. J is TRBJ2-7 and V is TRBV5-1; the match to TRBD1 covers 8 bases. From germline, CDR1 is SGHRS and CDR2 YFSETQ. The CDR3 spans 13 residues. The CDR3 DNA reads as TGCACCAGCAGCTCCGGGACAGGATACGAGCAGTACTTC. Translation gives CTSSSGTGYEQYF.

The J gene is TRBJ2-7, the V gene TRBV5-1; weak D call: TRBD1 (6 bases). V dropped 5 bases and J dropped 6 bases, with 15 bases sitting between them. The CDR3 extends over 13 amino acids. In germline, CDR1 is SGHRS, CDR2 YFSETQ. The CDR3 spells CASRQGGSGEQYF. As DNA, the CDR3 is TGCGCCAGCAGACAAGGGGGATCTGGCGAGCAGTACTTC.

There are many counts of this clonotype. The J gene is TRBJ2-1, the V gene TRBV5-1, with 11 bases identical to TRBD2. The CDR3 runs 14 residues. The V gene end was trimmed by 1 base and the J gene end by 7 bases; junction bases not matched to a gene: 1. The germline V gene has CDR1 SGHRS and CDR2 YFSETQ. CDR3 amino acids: CASSLTSGSNEQFF. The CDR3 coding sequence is TGCGCCAGCAGCTTGACTAGCGGGAGTAATGAGCAGTTCTTC.

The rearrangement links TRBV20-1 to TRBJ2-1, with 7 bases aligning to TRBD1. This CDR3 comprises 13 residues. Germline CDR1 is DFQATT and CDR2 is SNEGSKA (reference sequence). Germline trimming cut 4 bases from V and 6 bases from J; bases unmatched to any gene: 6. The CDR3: CSAIGAGGNEQFF. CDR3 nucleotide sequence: TGCAGTGCTATAGGGGCAGGGGGCAATGAGCAGTTCTTC.

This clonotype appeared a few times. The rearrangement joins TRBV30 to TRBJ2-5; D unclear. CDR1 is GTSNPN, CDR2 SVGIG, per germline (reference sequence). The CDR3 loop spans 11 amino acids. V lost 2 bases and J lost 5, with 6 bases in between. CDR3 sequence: CAWSMKETQYF. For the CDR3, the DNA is TGTGCCTGGAGTATGAAGGAGACCCAGTACTTC.

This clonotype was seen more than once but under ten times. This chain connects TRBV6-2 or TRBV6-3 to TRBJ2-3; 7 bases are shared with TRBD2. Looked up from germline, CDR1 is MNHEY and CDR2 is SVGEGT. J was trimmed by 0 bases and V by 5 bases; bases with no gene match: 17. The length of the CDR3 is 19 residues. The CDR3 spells CASSLSRRWAGVSTDTQYF. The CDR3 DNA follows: TGTGCCAGCAGTCTTTCTCGTCGTTGGGCGGGAGTAAGCACAGATACGCAGTATTTT.

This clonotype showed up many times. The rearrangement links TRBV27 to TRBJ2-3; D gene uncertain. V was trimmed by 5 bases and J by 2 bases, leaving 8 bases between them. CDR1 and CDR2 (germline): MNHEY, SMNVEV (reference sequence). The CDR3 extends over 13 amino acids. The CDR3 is CASSPSNTDTQYF. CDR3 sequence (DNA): TGTGCCAGCAGTCCCTCGAACACAGATACGCAGTATTTT.

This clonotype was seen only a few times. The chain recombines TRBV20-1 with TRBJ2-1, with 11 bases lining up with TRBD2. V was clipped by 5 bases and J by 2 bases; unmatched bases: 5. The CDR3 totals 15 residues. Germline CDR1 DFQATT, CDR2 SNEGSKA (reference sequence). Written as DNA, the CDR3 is TGCAGTGCTGGTCATAGCGGGGGGGCCTACAATGAGCAGTTCTTC. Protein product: CSAGHSGGAYNEQFF.

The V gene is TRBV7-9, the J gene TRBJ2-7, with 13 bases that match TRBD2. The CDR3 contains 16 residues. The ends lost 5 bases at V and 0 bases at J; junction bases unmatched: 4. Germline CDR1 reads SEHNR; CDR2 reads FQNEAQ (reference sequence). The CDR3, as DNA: TGTGCCAGCAGCCCAAGGACTAGCGGGAGCTCCTACGAGCAGTACTTC. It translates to CASSPRTSGSSYEQYF.

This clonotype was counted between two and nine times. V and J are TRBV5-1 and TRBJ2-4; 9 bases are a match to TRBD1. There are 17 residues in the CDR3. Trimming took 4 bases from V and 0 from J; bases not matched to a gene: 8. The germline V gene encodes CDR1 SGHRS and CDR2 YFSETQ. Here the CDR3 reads CASSEGQGPLAKNIQYF. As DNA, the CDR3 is TGCGCCAGCAGCGAGGGACAGGGCCCTTTAGCCAAAAACATTCAGTACTTC.

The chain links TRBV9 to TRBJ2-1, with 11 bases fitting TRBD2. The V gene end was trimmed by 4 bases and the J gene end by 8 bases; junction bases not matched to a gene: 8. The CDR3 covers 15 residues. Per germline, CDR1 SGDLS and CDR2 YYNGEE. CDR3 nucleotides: TGTGCCAGCAGCCCTAGACTAGCGGGGACGCATGAGCAGTTCTTC. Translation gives CASSPRLAGTHEQFF. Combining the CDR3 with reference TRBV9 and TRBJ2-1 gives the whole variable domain DSGVTQTPKHLITATGQRVTLRCSPRSGDLSVYWYQQSLDQGLQFLIQYYNGEERAKGNILERFSAQQFPDLHSELNLSSLELGDSALYFCASSPRLAGTHEQFFGPGTRLTVL.